The present entry profiles one T cell receptor beta chain with its context. Authors' analysis steps: Reference gene primer amplification gave nucleated cell count estimates. Assay used: immunoSEQ multiplex PCR; TCRdb lists only in-frame clones, some missing. That table gives V, J and clone size, and the DNA gave D and trimming. The top ten hold 4.3% of the sample, which has some 460,000 clones, roughly 90% seen once. The entry originates in a study of blood T cell repertoires in COVID-19. V lost 6 bases and J 2 bases, leaving 9 bases between the germline ends. The CDR3 covers 13 residues. Germline CDR1 is MNHEY and CDR2 is SVGAGI.

The source of this sequence is a woman in her twenties or thirties with acute or convalescent COVID-19. The chain is built from TRBV6-5 and TRBJ2-3, with D perhaps matching TRBD1 (6 bases). The specimen was peripheral blood. The CDR3 region is CASRRDTTDTQYF. The CDR3 nucleotides are TGTGCCAGCAGGAGGGACACCACAGATACGCAGTATTTT.